This T cell receptor beta chain was captured by sequencing in a study of cytomegalovirus exposure and HLA in healthy donors. Study-level information: The approximately 120 validation repertoires, a later analysis reported, used the same platform as the approximately 670 first-cohort repertoires. Study-wide results and caveats: Many donors shared some public TCRs, even though most TCR sequences were rare. Cytomegalovirus status was reportedly diagnosed by the classifier with high specificity and sensitivity. The study designated over 150 TCR beta chains cytomegalovirus-associated.

The V end was cut by 1 base, the J end by 7 bases, with 11 bases between. In germline, CDR1 is SGHVS, CDR2 FQNEAQ. This CDR3 is 14 amino acids long. Assay used: immunoSEQ multiplex PCR; TCRdb lists only in-frame clones, some missing. The table lists roughly 280,000 clones, 80% to 90% of them singletons, with roughly 1% in the top ten. Remarks on this clone: What it binds is not known.

This chain uses TRBV7-8 with TRBJ1-5; D possibly corresponds to TRBD1 (6 bases). Sequencing was carried out using PBMCs. This TCR was recovered from a woman aged 18-35 years in good health and CMV-seronegative. The CDR3 sequence: CASSLVGQSQPQHF. In nucleotides, the CDR3 is TGTGCCAGCAGCTTAGTGGGACAATCCCAGCCCCAGCATTTT.